The clone carrying this T cell receptor (beta chain) was detected only a few times. This sample is drawn from a study of blood T cell repertoires in COVID-19. Study-wide background: Sites across the United States, Italy and Spain contributed samples from acute and convalescent COVID-19.

Trimming took 5 bases from V and 1 from J, leaving 12 bases between them. This CDR3 spans 16 amino acids. CDR1 and CDR2 (germline): SGHVS, FQNEAQ. Cohort 3 recovered donors had two negative PCRs, clearance, or symptom resolution. The protocol was immunoSEQ multiplex PCR, while the TCRdb copy is restricted to in-frame clones and leaves out a portion. The sample carries 110,000 to 150,000 clones, 86% recorded once. The sequenced sample consisted of PBMCs or T cells enriched from blood (not recorded which). The genes are TRBV7-8 and TRBJ1-6; possible D gene TRBD1, 5 bases. The clonotype comes from a man between 50 and 59 years old who had recovered from COVID-19. The CDR3 DNA follows: TGTGCCAGCAGCCCAGGGCGAAGATCCTATAATTCACCCCTCCACTTT. Its translation: CASSPGRRSYNSPLHF.